This T cell receptor (beta chain) was found in a study of T cell responses to AZD1222 COVID-19 vaccine. On this clone itself: The antigen is unknown.

Profiled with immunoSEQ multiplex PCR; TCRdb holds only in-frame clones, not every one. The data contain 80,000 or so clones, roughly nine tenths of them singletons. Study-level points and caveats: CD4 TCRs covered the whole spike, strongest at regions 160-218 and 743-854. Sampling captured repertoires only after the peak T cell response. Within unmutated variant regions lay the reported targets of nearly half of spike-specific TCRs. Of the AZD1222 recipients, only five to seven were seropositive at baseline.

The CDR3 loop spans 15 amino acids. Germline V gene sequence: CDR1 LNHDA, CDR2 SQIVND (reference sequence). V lost 8 bases to trimming and J lost 4 bases, with 21 bases between them. The rearrangement joins TRBV19 to TRBJ2-7; possible D gene TRBD2, 10 bases. The sequencing used peripheral blood, collected on day 0 of AZD1222 vaccination. The TCR was taken from an adult in good health. CDR3 coding DNA: TGTGCCAGTCAGCGGGAGGGACAGGGCGCTTACGAGCAGTACTTC. This encodes CASQREGQGAYEQYF.